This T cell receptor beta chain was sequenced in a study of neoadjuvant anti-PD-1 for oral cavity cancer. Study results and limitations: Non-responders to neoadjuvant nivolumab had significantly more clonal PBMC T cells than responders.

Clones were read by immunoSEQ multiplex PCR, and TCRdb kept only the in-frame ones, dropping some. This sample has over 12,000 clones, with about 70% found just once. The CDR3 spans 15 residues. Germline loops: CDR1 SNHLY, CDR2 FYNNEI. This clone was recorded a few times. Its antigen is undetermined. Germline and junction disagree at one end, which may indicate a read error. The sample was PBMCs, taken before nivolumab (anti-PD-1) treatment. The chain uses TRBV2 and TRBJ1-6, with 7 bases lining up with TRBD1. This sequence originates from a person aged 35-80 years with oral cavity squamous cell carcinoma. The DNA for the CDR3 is TGTGCCAGCAGGACGACAGGGATATATACTTCACCCCTCCACTTT. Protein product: CASRTTGIYTSPLHF.